A selection of T cell receptor beta chains follows, all from one sample in a study of T cells after yellow fever vaccination. One entry per CDR3 protein, called by TCRdb with MiXCR from the 5' RACE reads. This sample has around 230,000 distinct CDR3 sequences; approximately 6.3% occur once, and the top ten carry approximately 1.1%. The specimen was CD4+ T cells sorted from PBMCs, collected on the day of the yellow fever booster vaccination. Receptor source: a man aged 30 to 45 who received the YFV17D yellow fever vaccine. Each CDR3 is given without its conserved first and last residue. The order of the fields is J gene, V gene, CDR3 protein.

>TRBJ2-2|TRBV7-9
ASSPRGRNGELF
>TRBJ2-7|TRBV6-5
ASSYRDRGVYEQY
>TRBJ1-3|TRBV12-3/TRBV12-4
ASSFGGSGNTIY
>TRBJ2-7|TRBV20-1
SASPGPTYEQY
>TRBJ2-3|TRBV7-9
ASSLSETSTDTQY
>TRBJ2-5|TRBV5-1
ASSSGTAKETQY
>TRBJ2-4|TRBV7-2
ASSVGGDKNIQY
>TRBJ2-1|TRBV14
ASSQTSGTGPF
>TRBJ2-3|TRBV24-1
ATSDFLAGGPDTQY
>TRBJ2-5|TRBV7-2
ASSSRPGLVETQY
>TRBJ2-7|TRBV6-2/TRBV6-3
ASSWGQGEQY
>TRBJ1-6|TRBV7-9
ASSYNRGSNSPLH
>TRBJ1-1|TRBV6-5
ASRSRGAVMNTEAF
>TRBJ2-2|TRBV28
ASSPPPLDTGELF
>TRBJ2-7|TRBV4-3
ASSQVPLTGYEQY
>TRBJ2-2|TRBV19
ATRQGKNTGELF
>TRBJ1-4|TRBV5-1
ASSKGEEKLF